This is a list of T cell receptor beta chains from one sample in a study of cytomegalovirus exposure and HLA in healthy donors. Produced via immunoSEQ multiplex PCR; TCRdb's table is partial and in-frame only. This repertoire shows over 90,000 clones, roughly four fifths found once; its top ten account for roughly 9.6%. The source material was PBMCs. The receptor set was obtained from a male donor in good health and CMV-seropositive. The CDR3 runs from the conserved cysteine through the conserved F or W. The order of the fields is D gene, V gene, clone size, J gene, CDR3 DNA, CDR3 protein. The D gene is left open where the match is weak. Clone size is given for some rows only: seen once, a few or many times, or a class if the clone is expanded.

>TRBD2|TRBV29-1|once|TRBJ2-1
TGCAGCGTTGAGGGGAGTCCGGCGGGAGCCCACAATGAGCAGTTCTTC
CSVEGSPAGAHNEQFF
>TRBD2|TRBV10-3|.|TRBJ2-1
TGTGCCATCAGTGACCCCGGGGGGACTAGTATACCAGATGAGCAGTTCTTC
CAISDPGGTSIPDEQFF
>.|TRBV7-2|.|TRBJ2-7
TGTGCCAGCAGCCGCGGACAAAACTACGAGCAGTACTTC
CASSRGQNYEQYF
>.|TRBV7-3|.|TRBJ2-2
TGTGCCAGCAGGACACAGAACACCGGGGAGCTGTTTTTT
CASRTQNTGELFF
>.|TRBV6-1|once|TRBJ2-3
TGTGCCAGCAGCCCTCGGGATACGCAGTATTTT
CASSPRDTQYF
>TRBD1|TRBV7-9|few|TRBJ2-1
TGTGCCAGCAGCTCGAACCCCACGGCGGACAGGAGGTTCTTC
CASSSNPTADRRFF
>TRBD1|TRBV19|.|TRBJ2-7
TGTGCCAGTAGTATATTAGGGACAGACGAGCAGTACTTC
CASSILGTDEQYF
>TRBD1|TRBV19|.|TRBJ1-5
TGTGCCAGTAGTATATGGGGGGACAGCCAGCCCCAGCATTTT
CASSIWGDSQPQHF
>TRBD1|TRBV2|.|TRBJ2-2
TGTGCCAGCAGCGGACAGGGTTCAACCGGGGAGCTGTTTTTT
CASSGQGSTGELFF
>.|TRBV7-2|.|TRBJ2-2
TGTGCCAGCAGCTTAGCGGGAGCCGGGGAGCTGTTTTTT
CASSLAGAGELFF
>TRBD1|TRBV27|.|TRBJ2-7
TGTGCCAGCAGCCCCGACAGGGGTGCCTACGAGCAGTACTTC
CASSPDRGAYEQYF
>TRBD2|TRBV28|.|TRBJ2-1
TGTGCCAGCAGGGGGGGACTAGCGCTAAATAATGAGCAGTTCTTC
CASRGGLALNNEQFF
>TRBD1|TRBV2|.|TRBJ2-2
TGTGCCAGCACTATCGACAGGGCCGGGGAGCTGTTTTTT
CASTIDRAGELFF
>TRBD1|TRBV4-3|many|TRBJ2-7
TGCGCCAGCAGCCAAGCGTCCGGGGACAGCTCCTACGAGCAGTACTTC
CASSQASGDSSYEQYF
>.|TRBV5-4|few|TRBJ2-7
TGTGCCAGCAGCTTGGGCGACCGGGACTACGAGCAGTACTTC
CASSLGDRDYEQYF
>TRBD2|TRBV29-1|.|TRBJ2-1
TGCAGCGCCCCTCTCGGGGCCCTAGCGGGAGGGTACAATGAGCAGTTCTTC
CSAPLGALAGGYNEQFF
>.|TRBV2|once|TRBJ2-3
TGTGCCAGCAGTGTGTACGGGGTAAAGGATACGCAGTATTTT
CASSVYGVKDTQYF
>.|TRBV9|once|TRBJ2-7
TGTGCCAGCAGCGCCCCGGGCTCCTACGAGCAGTACTTC
CASSAPGSYEQYF
>.|TRBV20-1|once|TRBJ2-7
TGCAGTGCTAGAGGCCCACGGGAGCAGTACTTC
CSARGPREQYF
>.|TRBV19|few|TRBJ1-1
TGTGCCAGTAGTATACCCCGGAGAGGGAACACTGAAGCTTTCTTT
CASSIPRRGNTEAFF
>TRBD2|TRBV5-1|.|TRBJ2-5
TGCGCCAGCAGCTTGGGACTAGCGGGAGAAGAGACCCAGTACTTC
CASSLGLAGEETQYF
>.|TRBV18|.|TRBJ1-4
TGTGCCAGCTCCCAGAGGGGGACTAATGAAAAACTGTTTTTT
CASSQRGTNEKLFF
>TRBD1|TRBV28|.|TRBJ1-4
TGTGCCAGCGCCAATCAGGGGGCGCAAGAAAAACTGTTTTTT
CASANQGAQEKLFF
>.|TRBV28|.|TRBJ1-5
TGTGCCAGCGAGTACGGCAATCAGCCCCAGCATTTT
CASEYGNQPQHF
>.|TRBV28|.|TRBJ2-7
TGTGCCAGCAGTTTATCAGGCGGGACAGATGCCTCCTACGAGCAGTACTTC
CASSLSGGTDASYEQYF
>TRBD2|TRBV7-2|.|TRBJ2-1
TGTGCCAGCAGCTTGAATCCGACTAGCGGGGGGAGCTCCTACAATGAGCAGTTCTTC
CASSLNPTSGGSSYNEQFF
>TRBD1|TRBV19|.|TRBJ1-1
TGTGCCAGTAGCTACTCCGGGACAGGGATCGCTGAAGCTTTCTTT
CASSYSGTGIAEAFF
>.|TRBV29-1|.|TRBJ1-2
TGCAGCGCGGACGGGACAAACTATGGCTACACCTTC
CSADGTNYGYTF
>.|TRBV28|.|TRBJ2-2
TGTGCCAGCAGTACAGGGAAATGGCCCCGGGTTGACACCGGGGAGCTGTTTTTT
CASSTGKWPRVDTGELFF
>.|TRBV6-1|.|TRBJ2-4
TGTGCCAGCAGTGGACAGATAAATGTTCAGTACTTC
CASSGQINVQYF
>.|TRBV9|.|TRBJ1-5
TGTGCCAGCCTTCCTCCCACCGGGGTCGGCAATCAGCCCCAGCATTTT
CASLPPTGVGNQPQHF
>TRBD1|TRBV6-1|.|TRBJ2-1
TGTGCCAGCACCCGCCAGCAGGGGGATGAGCAGTTCTTC
CASTRQQGDEQFF
>TRBD1|TRBV6-6|.|TRBJ2-5
TGTGCCAGCAGTTACCCGGGACAGGGGCGGGAAGAGACCCAGTACTTC
CASSYPGQGREETQYF
>TRBD1|TRBV5-6|.|TRBJ1-3
TGTGCCAGCAGCTTCCTTGACAGGGCTGTAGGTGGAAACACCATATATTTT
CASSFLDRAVGGNTIYF
>.|TRBV7-9|.|TRBJ1-2
TGTGCCAGCAGCCCCGGGCCCGGGGATTATGGCTACACCTTC
CASSPGPGDYGYTF
>.|TRBV6-5|once|TRBJ1-1
TGTGCCAGCAGTTATCAGTTAGTAGCCGGCAACACTGAAGCTTTCTTT
CASSYQLVAGNTEAFF
>TRBD2|TRBV5-1|.|TRBJ2-3
TGCGCCAGCAGCCTGAGGGGGGGACTAGCGGGAGTAATCGCAGATACGCAGTATTTT
CASSLRGGLAGVIADTQYF
>.|TRBV29-1|few|TRBJ1-1
TGCAGCGTTGCCGGAGGGGCAGCGAACACTGAAGCTTTCTTT
CSVAGGAANTEAFF
>.|TRBV27|few|TRBJ2-5
TGTGCCAGCAGGGACAGATTCTTAGAGACCCAGTACTTC
CASRDRFLETQYF
>TRBD1|TRBV6-1|.|TRBJ2-7
TGTGCCAGCAGTAGGGACAGAGTGATCTTAGAGCAGTACTTC
CASSRDRVILEQYF
>.|TRBV6-4|.|TRBJ1-3
TGTGCCAGCAGTGACTCGGACATCATCTCTGGAAACACCATATATTTT
CASSDSDIISGNTIYF
>.|TRBV7-9|.|TRBJ1-5
TGTGCCAGCAGCCCTTATAGCAATCAGCCCCAGCATTTT
CASSPYSNQPQHF
>.|TRBV19|.|TRBJ2-7
TGTGCCGAGTCCCTCTACGAGCAGTACTTC
CAESLYEQYF
>.|TRBV11-3|.|TRBJ1-1
TGTGCCAGCAGCCTGCAGGAGGGCACTGAAGCTTTCTTT
CASSLQEGTEAFF
>TRBD2|TRBV19|.|TRBJ2-1
TGTGCCAGTAGTATGGGCCCGGGAGGGAGCTCCTACAATGAGCAGTTCTTC
CASSMGPGGSSYNEQFF